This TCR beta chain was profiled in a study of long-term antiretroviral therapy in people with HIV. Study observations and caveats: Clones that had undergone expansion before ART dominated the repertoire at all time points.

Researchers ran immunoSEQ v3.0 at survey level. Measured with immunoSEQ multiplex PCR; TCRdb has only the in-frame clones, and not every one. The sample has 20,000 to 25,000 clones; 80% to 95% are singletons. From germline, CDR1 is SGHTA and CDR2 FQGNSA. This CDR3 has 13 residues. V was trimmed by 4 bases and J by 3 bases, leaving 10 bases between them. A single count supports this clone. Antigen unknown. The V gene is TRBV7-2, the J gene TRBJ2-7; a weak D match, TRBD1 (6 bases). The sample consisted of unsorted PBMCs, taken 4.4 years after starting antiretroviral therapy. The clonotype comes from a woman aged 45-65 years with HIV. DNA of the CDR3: TGTGCCAGCAGCTCCTCAGGGGTCTACGAGCAGTACTTC. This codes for CASSSSGVYEQYF.